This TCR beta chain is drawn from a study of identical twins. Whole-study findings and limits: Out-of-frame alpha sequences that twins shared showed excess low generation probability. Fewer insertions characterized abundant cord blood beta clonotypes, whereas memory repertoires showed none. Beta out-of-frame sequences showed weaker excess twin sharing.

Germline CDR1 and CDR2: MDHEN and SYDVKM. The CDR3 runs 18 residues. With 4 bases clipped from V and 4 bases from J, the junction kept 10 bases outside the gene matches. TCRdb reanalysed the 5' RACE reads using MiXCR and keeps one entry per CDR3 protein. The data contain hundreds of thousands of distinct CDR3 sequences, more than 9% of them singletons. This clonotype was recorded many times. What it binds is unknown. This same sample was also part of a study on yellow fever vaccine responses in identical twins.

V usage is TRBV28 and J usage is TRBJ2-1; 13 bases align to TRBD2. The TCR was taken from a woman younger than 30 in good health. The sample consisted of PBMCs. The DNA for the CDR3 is TGTGCCAGCAGTTATCCGAGGACTAGCGGGAGAACGTACAATGAGCAGTTCTTC. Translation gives CASSYPRTSGRTYNEQFF.